This entry describes one T cell receptor beta chain. Its antigen is unknown. TCRdb's copy holds only in-frame clones and misses some; the assay was immunoSEQ multiplex PCR. The sample contains approximately 320,000 clones, approximately 79% of which appear only once. This specimen comes from a study of shared clonotypes between healthy human individuals. Overall study findings and caveats: Researchers found naive subsets generally carried larger estimated richness than memory subsets. Rarefaction curves obtained for sorted subsets showed sequencing incomplete despite large depth.

The donors, all of them Caucasian adults, lived in Nashville, Tennessee. A split of CD4+ cells into CD45RA+ naive and CD45RA-negative memory subsets was performed. V was trimmed by 5 bases and J by 2 bases, leaving 15 bases between them. This CDR3 contains 15 residues. From germline, CDR1 is SEHNR and CDR2 FQNEAQ (reference sequence). The TCR was taken from a man aged 25 to 40 in good health. The specimen sequenced was memory CD4+ T cells sorted from blood. Subset described: CD45RA-negative fraction. This rearrangement joins TRBV7-9 to TRBJ2-5; tentatively, D is TRBD1 or TRBD2 (5 bases each). Written as DNA, the CDR3 is TGTGCCAGCAGCCCCTCGGGCAGGGAGCAAGAGACCCAGTACTTC. Protein product: CASSPSGREQETQYF.